This T cell receptor beta chain is drawn from a study of CD8 T cells in ankylosing spondylitis. Study-wide results and caveats: Past research had described some motif variants in reactive arthritis synovial fluid and blood. There was reportedly significant enrichment of clones that were disease-linked in matched ankylosing spondylitis synovial fluid. For ankylosing spondylitis blood, a TCR beta motif of seven to nine highly homologous variants appeared characteristic.

A word on this clonotype: What it recognizes is unknown.

It was by quantitative 5'-RACE with molecular barcodes that TCR beta libraries were made. TCRdb reanalysed the 5' RACE reads using MiXCR and keeps one entry per CDR3 protein. This sample has 500,000 to 550,000 distinct CDR3 sequences, with about an eighth found just once. CDR1 is SGHVS, CDR2 FQNEAQ, per germline. The CDR3 contains 14 residues. Between the trimmed V and J ends, which lost 3 bases and 8 bases, there was a span of 11 bases. V gene TRBV7-8 combines with J gene TRBJ1-6; D is unclear. This receptor was identified in a male donor with ankylosing spondylitis. The sample consisted of blood, either unsorted or a sorted T cell fraction (not recorded which). CDR3 in amino acids: CASSFRRVDSPLHF. Here the CDR3 DNA reads TGTGCCAGCAGCTTTAGAAGGGTCGATTCACCCCTCCACTTT.